The source of this T cell receptor (beta chain) is a study of a mutant IDH1 vaccine in newly diagnosed glioma (dated by TCRdb to the early 2020s). Study-level background: Across visits V03 through V10, patients got a total of eight vaccinations, given in weeks 1, 3, 5, 7, 11, 15, 19 and 23. Vaccination was initiated 4-6 weeks after radiotherapy alone, or concurrently with temozolomide cycles in the chemotherapy-containing groups. Of the roughly 32 patients who were treated, 62.5% were male and roughly 38% were female, and the mean age was around 40 years. Before enrollment, most patients had been given radiochemotherapy with temozolomide as standard therapy, while the rest had received either radiotherapy alone or temozolomide alone. Peripheral blood samples were drawn at six visits, namely V03 (baseline), V05, V07, V10, V12 and V13. For exploratory analyses, approximately 25 treated patients had longitudinal TCRB deep sequencing done wherever samples were available.

To note about this clone: It lacks a known antigen. No clone much larger than this one lies a single base away; base qualities are absent.

Library preparation employed the immunoSEQ multiplex PCR assay. The hsTCRB Kit was used according to the manufacturer's protocol to amplify rearranged TCR beta chain sequences. An Illumina MiSeq was used to sequence the TCRB libraries. Per the authors' processing: The kit vendor's proprietary platform handled demultiplexing, trimming and gene mapping. As stored in TCRdb, this immuneACCESS dataset retains in-frame rearrangements with V and J assigned. A fraction of the clones does not appear; measured against another copy, unresolved V genes explain less than half of the discrepancy, and the remainder lacks a known reason. V and J calls plus clone size are reproduced from that table; the DNA served to infer D and trimming. Present in this sample are around 25,000 clones, about 78% of which were seen just once. The ten largest account for more than 7.5% of the sample. According to the study, the label for this sample's time point signals: week 11, during vaccination. Every vaccine dose consisted of 300 ug of a 20-mer mutant IDH1 peptide in Montanide, administered subcutaneously together with topical imiquimod. Donors had newly diagnosed WHO grade 3 or 4 IDH1-mutant astrocytomas with loss of nuclear ATRX. The samples were drawn from NOA16, a multicentre, single-arm, open-label phase I trial in Germany that tested a mutant IDH1 peptide vaccine in humans for the first time. The DNeasy Blood and Tissue Kit was used to extract genomic DNA from EDTA blood for TCRB sequencing.

Trimmed from V: 6 bases; trimmed from J: 0 bases; junction bases lacking a gene match: 8. The germline V gene encodes CDR1 KGHSH and CDR2 LQKENI. The CDR3 runs 16 amino acids, cysteine and phenylalanine included. The DNA shown is the 48-base CDR3, in frame from base 1. Here is what the overall study found, with its caveats: Immune responses induced by the vaccine were seen in roughly 95% of patients across multiple MHC alleles. The authors noted that analyses of patient blood samples could not be reproduced because of sample limitations. Pseudoprogression seemed to be unrelated to changes in the top peripheral T cell clonotypes found by TCRB sequencing. Availability determined which PBMC samples were chosen for TCRB deep sequencing.

This clonotype originated in a woman younger than 30 with glioma. Sequences were derived from PBMCs, sampled from a glioma patient whose treatment included an IDH1 peptide vaccine. The chain is assembled from TRBV18 and TRBJ2-1; 7 central bases correspond to TRBD1. The DNA is TGTGCCAGCTCGGTCGGGACAGCCGTCTCCTACAATGAGCAGTTCTTC. This encodes CASSVGTAVSYNEQFF.